What follows is one T cell receptor (beta chain) and its context. Its antigen is as yet unknown. This entry is derived from a study of vaccination and CD4 T cells after COVID-19. Overall study findings and caveats: Convalescent patients showed a median around 90% of reactive clones that were seen only post-vaccination.

MiXCR, applied by TCRdb to the PCR reads, yields one record per CDR3 protein. In the table there are 21,000 or so distinct CDR3 sequences, around 60% of which are singletons. The V end was cut by 1 base, the J end by 2 bases, with 21 bases between. Germline V CDR1 and CDR2: MGHRA, YSYEKL. The CDR3 is made up of 18 amino acids. This sequence originates from a human donor who had recovered from COVID-19. The genes are TRBV4-1 and TRBJ2-7, with D possibly being TRBD2 (6 bases). Sequencing used CD4+ T cells from blood, obtained before SARS-CoV-2 vaccination. The CDR3 loop reads CASSQVSSYAGRAYEQYF. The CDR3 nucleotides read TGCGCCAGCAGCCAAGTCAGTTCTTACGCGGGAAGGGCCTACGAGCAGTACTTC.